The 2 T cell receptor beta chains reported below all come from one sample, sequenced in a study of shared clonotypes between healthy human individuals. Some clones are missing from TCRdb's copy, which holds only in-frame ones; the method was immunoSEQ multiplex PCR. The data show some 1 million clones, approximately 70% seen once. Sequenced material: memory CD4+ T cells sorted from blood. This sample's subset: CD45RA-negative fraction. The receptors were sampled from a man between 18 and 35 years old in good health.

The V gene is TRBV28, the J gene TRBJ2-7, with D perhaps matching TRBD1 (5 bases). The germline V and J ends were trimmed by 5 bases and 9 bases, with 14 bases remaining between them. This CDR3 spans 12 amino acids. Germline V gene lookup returns CDR1 MDHEN and CDR2 SYDVKM. The chain's CDR3 is CASSPGREWQYF. The CDR3 bases are TGTGCCAGCAGTCCAGGGCGAGAGTGGCAGTACTTC. The variable domain in full, completed from reference TRBV28 and TRBJ2-7, reads DVKVTQSSRYLVKRTGEKVFLECVQDMDHENMFWYRQDPGLGLRLIYFSYDVKMKEKGDIPEGYSVSREKKERFSLILESASTNQTSMYLCASSPGREWQYFGPGTRLTVT.

This clone was recorded once. The chain combines TRBV7-3 with TRBJ2-2; maybe TRBD1 (5 bases). V lost 5 bases to trimming and J lost 5 bases, with 9 bases between them. Germline loops: CDR1 SGHTA, CDR2 FQGTGA. This CDR3 region has 13 residues. The DNA for the CDR3 is TGTGCCAGCAGCAGGGGAAATACCGGGGAGCTGTTTTTT. Its translation is CASSRGNTGELFF. Full variable domain (remainder filled in from reference TRBV7-3 and TRBJ2-2): GAGVSQTPSNKVTEKGKYVELRCDPISGHTALYWYRQSLGQGPEFLIYFQGTGAADDSGLPNDRFFAVRPEGSVSTLKIQRTERGDSAVYLCASSRGNTGELFFGEGSRLTVL.